This TCR beta chain comes out of a study of CD8+CD57+ T cells in acquired aplastic anemia. Study-level background: Mean yield of DNA from sorted CD4+ and CD8+ cells was about 3.2 ug. Study results and limitations: In CD8+ cells, Simpson's diversity showed no significant difference between patients and controls. There were approximately 27 CD8+ CDR3 sequences that occurred in both patients and controls.

Details on this clonotype: Antigen unknown.

Genomic DNA served as template for TCR beta VDJ and CDR3 profiling. TCRdb used MiXCR to reprocess the reads, holding one entry per CDR3 protein. The sample includes 200,000 or so distinct CDR3 sequences, over 60% seen only once; the top ten take about 43%. The germline V gene encodes CDR1 SEHNR and CDR2 FQNEAQ (reference sequence). V lost 6 bases, J lost 8 bases, and 8 bases stayed unmatched. CDR3 length equals 14 residues. The TCR was taken from a human donor with severe aplastic anemia or a healthy control (not recorded which). The specimen sequenced was sorted CD4+, CD8+, or CD8+CD57+ T cells (not recorded which) from PBMCs. The chain couples TRBV7-9 to TRBJ2-1; TRBD2 agrees at 9 bases. The CDR3 loop reads CASRETSGGDEQFF. In DNA, the CDR3 is TGTGCCAGCAGGGAGACTAGCGGTGGCGATGAGCAGTTCTTC.